This TCR beta chain is drawn from a study of T cell responses to AZD1222 COVID-19 vaccine. Whole-study findings and limits: With dominance at 160-218 and 743-854, vaccine-associated CD4 TCRs spanned spike. Unmutated variant regions are reportedly targeted by nearly half of spike-specific TCRs. Repertoires were obtained only post-peak T cell response. At study baseline, merely five or six AZD1222 recipients were seropositive.

Comment on this clone: The antigen remains unidentified.

The germline CDR1 and CDR2 sequences are MGHDK and SYGVNS. This CDR3 has 15 amino acids. Losses at the gene ends were 1 base for V and 7 bases for J; bases not matched to a gene: 8. Clones were sequenced by immunoSEQ multiplex PCR, and TCRdb holds only the in-frame ones, with some missing. Among some 150,000 clones listed, 92% were seen once. V and J are TRBV25-1 and TRBJ1-2; TRBD1 matches 8 bases. Material: peripheral blood, obtained on day 0 of MenACWY control vaccination. This receptor was taken from an adult in good health. In nucleotides, the CDR3 is TGTGCCAGCAGTGAATTCCGAGACAGGGGAATTGGCTACACCTTC. Amino acids: CASSEFRDRGIGYTF.